The sequence of this TCR beta chain was determined in a study of cytomegalovirus exposure and HLA in healthy donors. Study-level findings and limits: After further analysis at a later stage, some 15,000 TCR beta sequences were associated with HLA alleles at 0.05 false discovery rate. It was in a later analysis that TCR association rates were seen to vary by HLA locus, highest for DRB1 and lowest for HLA-C.

This clone was counted once. The antigen is not known. The CDR3 is 15 residues long. Between the trimmed V and J ends, which lost 0 bases and 1 base, there was a span of 7 bases. Looked up from germline, CDR1 is SGHVS and CDR2 is FQNEAQ. PCR employed 60 Vbeta and 13 Jbeta primers. The protocol was immunoSEQ multiplex PCR, while the TCRdb copy is restricted to in-frame clones and leaves out a portion. Here the sample spans fewer than 200,000 clones, over 65% being singletons. This chain connects TRBV7-8 to TRBJ1-5; possibly TRBD1 for D (5 bases). The TCR comes from a woman in her 30s in good health and CMV-seronegative. The sample consisted of PBMCs. The chain's CDR3 is CASSLARVSNQPQHF. The CDR3 DNA reads TGTGCCAGCAGCTTAGCCAGGGTCAGCAATCAGCCCCAGCATTTT.